Below are 14 T cell receptor beta chains sequenced from a single sample in a study of human T cells and chemical hapten exposure. The time point was: patch test 1, 2 weeks after DPC sensitization. As to treatment: therapeutic diphenylcyclopropenone sensitization with weekly scalp DPC. Each CDR3 protein gets one entry after TCRdb re-called the RACE reads with MiXCR. Of roughly 100,000 distinct CDR3 sequences listed, approximately 9.9% are singletons. The sequencing used whole blood, collected in connection with sensitization to the hapten diphenylcyclopropenone (DPC). The source of these receptors is a woman between 40 and 50 years old with alopecia areata. Some clones in this sample may be carry-over from other donors' samples.

On this clonotype itself: A read error is possible here, since a much larger clone lies one base away. The chain is built from TRBV5-4 and TRBJ1-3; D remains ambiguous. Germline-derived CDR1 and CDR2 are SGHNT and YYREEE (reference sequence). The CDR3 is 13 amino acids. The V end was cut by 5 bases, the J end by 2 bases, with 8 bases between. CDR3 amino acids: CASRFRAGNTIYF. The CDR3 DNA follows: TGTGCCAGCAGATTTAGAGCTGGAAACACCATATATTTT.

A few counts support this clonotype. CDR3 coding DNA: TGTGCCAGCAGTTCGGGGGGGCAGGCCGGGGAGCTGTTTTTT. Encoded protein: CASSSGGQAGELFF. The rearrangement joins TRBV12-3 or TRBV12-4 to TRBJ2-2, with 8 nucleotides matching TRBD2. The CDR3 is 14 amino acids. Trimming took 4 bases from V and 6 from J; bases not matched to a gene: 4.

This clonotype was found many times. The chain combines TRBV6-6 with TRBJ1-2; D perhaps matches TRBD1 (6 bases). The CDR3 is 13 residues long. Trimming left V 11 bases short and J 4 bases short, with 17 bases between. Germline CDR1 and CDR2: MNHNY and SVGAGI (reference sequence). The CDR3 spells CASRDTAGYGYTF. CDR3 DNA: TGTGCCTCTCGGGACACCGCTGGCTATGGCTACACCTTC.

This clonotype was recorded at least ten times. The chain employs TRBV7-2 and TRBJ1-2; D not resolved. V lost 2 bases, J lost 4 bases, and 8 bases lay in between. This CDR3 comprises 13 residues. Per germline, CDR1 SGHTA and CDR2 FQGNSA. The CDR3 region is CASSLQQSYGYTF. Written as DNA, the CDR3 is TGTGCCAGCAGCTTACAACAGAGCTATGGCTACACCTTC. Variable domain in full (rest from reference TRBV7-2 and TRBJ1-2): GAGVSQSPSNKVTEKGKDVELRCDPISGHTALYWYRQSLGQGLEFLIYFQGNSAPDKSGLPSDRFSAERTGGSVSTLTIQRTQQEDSAVYLCASSLQQSYGYTFGSGTRLTVV.

The table lists this clonotype with many counts. The V and J genes are TRBV6-1 and TRBJ1-1; weak D call: TRBD1 (6 bases). The length of the CDR3 is 15 residues. CDR1 is MNHNS and CDR2 is SASEGT in the germline V gene. V was trimmed by 7 bases and J by 4 bases, leaving 19 bases between them. The DNA of the CDR3 is TGTGCCAGCACCGTATGGGAGGGGGGAGGCACTGAAGCTTTCTTT. It codes for CASTVWEGGGTEAFF.

There are a few counts of this clonotype. V and J are TRBV4-3 and TRBJ1-4; 9 bases are shared with TRBD1. This CDR3 contains 17 residues. Losses at the gene ends were 3 bases for V and 1 base for J; bases not matched to a gene: 6. CDR1 LGHNA and CDR2 YSLEER come from the germline V gene. The CDR3 nucleotides read TGCGCCAGCAGCCAGGGGACAGGGATCGGAACTAATGAAAAACTGTTTTTT. This codes for CASSQGTGIGTNEKLFF.

With respect to this clonotype: A much larger clone is a single base away; this may be a read error. This is likely a read error, given that the CDR3 carries no conserved phenylalanine or tryptophan at its end. The chain combines TRBV25-1 with TRBJ2-5; 7 nucleotides align to TRBD1. Germline CDR1 reads MGHDK; CDR2 reads SYGVNS. This CDR3 is built from 15 residues. V shed 5 bases, J shed 3 bases, and the junction held 9 bases outside the gene matches. CDR3 region: CASSKTGPSEETQYS. The CDR3 coding sequence is TGTGCCAGCAGTAAGACAGGGCCAAGCGAAGAGACCCAGTACTCC.

This clonotype was counted between two and nine times. The chain uses TRBV5-4 and TRBJ2-7; 7 bases map to TRBD1. After removal of 5 bases from V and 4 bases from J, the junction contained 9 bases not matched to a gene. CDR3 length: 14 amino acids. The germline V gene encodes CDR1 SGHNT and CDR2 YYREEE (reference sequence). The CDR3 spells CASSPPGQLYEQYF. The CDR3 DNA reads TGTGCCAGCAGTCCCCCGGGACAGTTATACGAGCAGTACTTC.

The gene calls are TRBV5-5 and TRBJ2-5; TRBD2 agrees at 7 bases. This CDR3 region has 17 residues. The germline V gene has CDR1 SGHKS and CDR2 YYEKEE (reference sequence). After removal of 1 base from V and 9 bases from J, the junction contained 18 bases not matched to a gene. CDR3 sequence reads: CASSLYPGTASGGAQYF. DNA for the CDR3: TGTGCCAGCAGCTTGTACCCCGGGACCGCCTCTGGGGGGGCCCAGTACTTC.

This clonotype was detected ten times or more. V gene TRBV7-6 combines with J gene TRBJ2-1; no clear D. The germline CDR1 and CDR2 sequences are SGHVS and FNYEAQ. Trimming shortened V by 0 bases and J by 5 bases, and 5 bases separated the two germline ends. This CDR3 spans 13 amino acids. The CDR3 bases are TGTGCCAGCAGCTTAGCGCAAAACAATGAGCAGTTCTTC. Encoded protein: CASSLAQNNEQFF.

The chain has TRBV15 and TRBJ2-2; D is perhaps TRBD1 (6 bases). Trimming pared 4 bases from V and 7 bases from J, leaving 16 bases between. The CDR3 extends over 15 amino acids. The germline V gene has CDR1 LNHNV and CDR2 YYDKDF (reference sequence). The CDR3: CATSTPTGTHGELFF. CDR3 in DNA: TGTGCCACCAGCACCCCAACAGGGACGCACGGGGAGCTGTTTTTT.

This clonotype appeared many times. V gene TRBV6-5 combines with J gene TRBJ1-1; TRBD1 agrees at 7 bases. Germline CDR1 reads MNHEY; CDR2 reads SVGAGI. Trimming at V came to 5 bases and at J to 1 base, leaving 4 bases not matched to a gene. The CDR3 length is 14 residues. In DNA form, the CDR3 reads TGTGCCAGCAGTACGGGACAGTCGAACACTGAAGCTTTCTTT. This codes for CASSTGQSNTEAFF.

This clonotype was seen only a few times. CDR3 protein: CSARDLRLAEITDTQYF. The CDR3 DNA is TGCAGTGCTAGAGATCTTCGTCTAGCGGAAATTACAGATACGCAGTATTTT. The chain is built from TRBV20-1 and TRBJ2-3; 7 nucleotides agree with TRBD2. The ends lost 0 bases at V and 3 bases at J; junction bases unmatched: 12. The germline gives CDR1 DFQATT, CDR2 SNEGSKA (reference sequence). The CDR3 sequence is 17 residues long.

In this sample, this clonotype turned up many times. J is TRBJ1-2 and V is TRBV6-5, with 8 nucleotides matching TRBD1. The trim removed 6 bases at V and 4 bases at J, leaving 10 bases unmatched. The CDR3 has 15 amino acids. The germline V gene encodes CDR1 MNHEY and CDR2 SVGAGI. The CDR3 here is CASSLDRGRGYGYTF. The CDR3 bases are TGTGCCAGCAGCCTCGACAGGGGCAGAGGCTATGGCTACACCTTC.